The T cell receptor (beta chain) under discussion was sequenced for a study of T cell repertoires in cytomegalovirus infection (dated by TCRdb to the late 2010s). Some background on the complete study: Peptide stimulations targeted recently identified HLA-C-restricted CMV epitopes, whose presentation resists viral immunomodulation, together with well-studied HLA-B-restricted epitopes. Because public TCR beta signatures pointed to carriage of CMV infection together with the matching HLA type, the HLA type of each donor mattered for the analysis.

The CDR3 has 14 amino acids, counting the end cysteine and valine. Kept here is only the CDR3 DNA, which spans 42 bases and is read in frame from base 1. The germline V gene specifies MDHEN as CDR1 and SYDVKM as CDR2. Unmatched junction bases come to 6, with V trimmed by 2 bases and J by 7 bases. The paper's findings and limits, for the study overall: In both this cohort and an independent cohort of 352 donors, the cumulative frequency of public TCR beta family members distinguished carriers of CMV infection plus the relevant HLA type. The ex vivo response was dominated by HLA-C-restricted CMV-specific TCR beta clonotypes, which also provided the single most frequent clonotype in two of eight donors.

The sample's treatment or condition label is to be understood as: in vitro stimulation with specific CMV peptide epitopes to enrich CMV-specific T cells. These reads were obtained on an Illumina HiSeq 1500. TCRdb trimmed the raw reads at Q25, called clones with MiXCR and kept productive beta chains. Under each unique CDR3 protein, matching rows form one entry showing the most common genes and DNA. The sample table holds approximately 730,000 distinct CDR3 sequences, of which 29% were seen once. Jointly, the top ten make up around 13% of the sample. This clonotype was recorded a few times. The clone's antigen remains unknown. One base away there is no much larger clone; base qualities are not given.

The sequence was collected from a human donor in good health (CMV status not recorded). Some clones in this sample may be carry-over from other donors' samples. The sample was cultured CD8+ T cells from PBMCs, taken from culture after CMV antigen stimulation. Recombination connected TRBV28 to TRBJ2-7, and 9 bases in between align with TRBD2. The sequenced DNA: TGTGCCAGCAGTTTACAGCGGGGGGAAGGAGAGCAGTACGTC. Protein translation: CASSLQRGEGEQYV.